One TCR beta chain is described in this entry. This sample stems from a study of CD8 T cells in Susac syndrome. Germline CDR1 reads SNHLY; CDR2 reads FYNNEI. The CDR3 runs 17 residues. The junction had 11 bases not matched to a gene; V was cut back by 6 bases and J by 0 bases. Random hexamers were used to reverse transcribe about 0.5 to 1 ug of RNA. immunoSEQ multiplex PCR amplified TCR beta CDR3 across 54 Vbeta, 13 Jbeta. TCRdb fed the immunoSEQ multiplex PCR reads into MiXCR, producing one record per CDR3 protein. The sample includes about 120,000 distinct CDR3 sequences, over 90% of them seen just once. Healthy donors formed controls matched for age and sex.

The source of this sequence is a human donor in good health. The chain has TRBV2 and TRBJ2-3, with 8 nucleotides matching TRBD2. Sample: CD4+ T cells from PBMCs. The CDR3 DNA reads as TGTGCCAGCAGCCCCCGGGGGGGCGCGGTAAGCACAGATACGCAGTATTTT. It yields the protein CASSPRGGAVSTDTQYF.